The present T cell receptor beta chain was sequenced within a study of OX40 agonist ivuxolimab in advanced cancers. Overall study: A mean age of 60 years, range about 20 to 85, was recorded, and approximately 85% were male. General study results and limits: Dose levels from 0.1 to 3.0 mg/kg saw CD4+ and CD8+ blood T cells expand clonally by week 6. The average count of expanded clones was higher among CD8+ T cells than among CD4+.

To note about this clone: The antigen remains unidentified.

TCRdb's copy holds only in-frame clones and misses some; the assay was immunoSEQ multiplex PCR. Counted here are about 61,000 clones, 86% occurring once; the ten biggest clones make up roughly 1.1%. The CDR3 contains 15 residues. The germline V gene has CDR1 SGHVS and CDR2 FNYEAQ. V was clipped by 1 base and J by 2 bases; unmatched bases: 4. Specimen: CD4+ or CD8+ T cells sorted from blood, collected in a trial of the OX40 agonist ivuxolimab. This rearrangement joins TRBV7-6 to TRBJ2-7; 8 bases agree with TRBD1. The clonotype comes from an adult with an advanced solid tumor such as melanoma, head and neck, liver or kidney cancer. The CDR3 is CASSLGTGLAYEQYF. The CDR3 DNA reads as TGTGCCAGCAGCTTAGGGACAGGGCTGGCCTACGAGCAGTACTTC.